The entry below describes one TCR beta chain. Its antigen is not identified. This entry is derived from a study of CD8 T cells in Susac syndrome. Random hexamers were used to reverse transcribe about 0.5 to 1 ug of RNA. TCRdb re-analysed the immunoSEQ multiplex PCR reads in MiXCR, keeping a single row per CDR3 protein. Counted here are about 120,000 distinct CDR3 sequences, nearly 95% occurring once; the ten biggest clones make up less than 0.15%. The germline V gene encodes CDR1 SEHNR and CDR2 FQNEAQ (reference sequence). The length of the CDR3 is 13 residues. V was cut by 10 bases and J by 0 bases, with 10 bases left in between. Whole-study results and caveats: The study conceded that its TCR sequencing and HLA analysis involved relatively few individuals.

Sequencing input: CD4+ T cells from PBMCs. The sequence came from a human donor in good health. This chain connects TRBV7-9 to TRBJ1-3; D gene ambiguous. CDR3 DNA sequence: TGTGCCACCTCCGCCCCCTCTGGAAACACCATATATTTT. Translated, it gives CATSAPSGNTIYF.